A selection of T cell receptor beta chains follows, all from one sample in a study of Tregs in tolerant kidney transplant recipients. Using immunoSEQ multiplex PCR, the repertoire was profiled, and TCRdb retains in-frame clones only, with some absent. Of more than 20,000 clones in the sample, approximately 81% were seen once. Material: CD8+ T cells from blood (PBMCs), obtained 6 months after the transplant. All receptors come from a human patient who received a combined kidney and bone marrow transplant. Part of the T cells may come from the graft donor. Both conserved end residues are part of each CDR3. The order of the fields is clone size, V gene, J gene, D gene, CDR3 DNA, CDR3 protein. The D gene is left open where the match is weak. Only some rows state a clone size, as once, few, many or a class for expanded clones.

.	TRBV25-1	TRBJ1-6	TRBD1	TGTGCCAGCAAGTCAGGGGGCGTTTCACCCCTCCACTTT	CASKSGGVSPLHF
.	TRBV5-4	TRBJ1-2	.	TGTGCCAGCAGCTTGGGAAGGGTACAGGTGAACTCTGGCTACACCTTC	CASSLGRVQVNSGYTF
.	TRBV5-1	TRBJ2-5	TRBD2	TGCGCCAGCAGCTTGGATAGCGGGCCTCAAGAGACCCAGTACTTC	CASSLDSGPQETQYF
.	TRBV7-9	TRBJ2-7	TRBD1	TGTGCCAGCAGCTTGCCGGGACAGGCTTACTACGAGCAGTACTTC	CASSLPGQAYYEQYF
.	TRBV4-1	TRBJ1-2	.	TGCGCCAGCAGCCCTCTAGCTAACTATGGCTACACCTTC	CASSPLANYGYTF
.	TRBV5-6	TRBJ1-6	.	TGTGCCAGCAGCCCAGGACAGCGGAGAACCTATAATTCCCCCCTCCACTTT	CASSPGQRRTYNSPLHF
.	TRBV9	TRBJ2-2	TRBD2	TGTGCCAGCAGCGCACCACAGACTAGCGGGGGCGTCACCGGGGAGCTGTTTTTT	CASSAPQTSGGVTGELFF
.	TRBV6-5	TRBJ2-7	.	TGTGCCAGCAGCTACAACACCTACGAGCAGTACTTC	CASSYNTYEQYF
.	TRBV7-3	TRBJ2-3	TRBD2	TGTGCCAGCAGTGCTAGCGGAGCTAGCACAGATACGCAGTATTTT	CASSASGASTDTQYF
.	TRBV9	TRBJ1-1	.	TGTGCCAGCAGCTCATCGGGAACTGAAGCTTTCTTT	CASSSSGTEAFF
few	TRBV7-8	TRBJ2-3	TRBD2	TGTGCCAGCAGCTTAGCGGGGGGGGTCACAGATACGCAGTATTTT	CASSLAGGVTDTQYF
.	TRBV5-4	TRBJ2-4	.	TGCGCCAGCAGCCAAGGAAGTGGGCCATGGGAGAACATTCAGTACTTC	CASSQGSGPWENIQYF
.	TRBV13	TRBJ1-4	.	TGTGCCAGCAGCACCGCCGGAGCAGCTAATGAAAAACTGTTTTTT	CASSTAGAANEKLFF
.	TRBV27	TRBJ2-5	.	TGTGCCAGCAGTTTAGGCAGGGCCGCGGAGACCCAGTACTTC	CASSLGRAAETQYF
.	TRBV10-3	TRBJ2-1	.	TGTGCCATCAGTGCCGGGAGTTACAATGAGCAGTTCTTC	CAISAGSYNEQFF
.	TRBV19	TRBJ1-6	.	TGTGCCAGTAGTTTGGGAGGAGTGAGCTCCTATAATTCACCCCTCCACTTT	CASSLGGVSSYNSPLHF
once	TRBV5-6	TRBJ2-3	.	TGTGCCAGCAGCTTGGAGGTATCGGGAGTGGGCACAGATACGCAGTATTTT	CASSLEVSGVGTDTQYF
few	TRBV11-2	TRBJ2-1	.	TGTGCCAGCAGCTTGGGCGTGTTGGGCAGGGGCTTTTTGGATGAGCAGTTCTTC	CASSLGVLGRGFLDEQFF
few	TRBV6-1	TRBJ1-2	.	TGTGCCAGCAGCAGCCGGGACAACTACTATGGCTACACCTTC	CASSSRDNYYGYTF
.	TRBV27	TRBJ2-1	.	TGTGCCAGCAGTTTGGATAGCGCCTACTACAATGAGCAGTTCTTC	CASSLDSAYYNEQFF
.	TRBV4-1	TRBJ2-1	TRBD2	TGCGCCAGCAGCCACCGGACTAGCGGGTACAATGAGCAGTTCTTC	CASSHRTSGYNEQFF
.	TRBV5-4	TRBJ1-2	.	TGTGCCAGCAGCTCCCGGCTCATCACAGGGTGGGGTGGCTACACCTTC	CASSSRLITGWGGYTF
.	TRBV7-9	TRBJ2-1	.	TGTGCCAGCAGCTTACTCTTTGTTGAGCAGTTCTTC	CASSLLFVEQFF
.	TRBV9	TRBJ1-1	.	TGTGCCAGCAGCGTAGACCAGGTTGAAGCTTTCTTT	CASSVDQVEAFF
few	TRBV5-6	TRBJ2-1	.	TGTGCCAGCAGCTTGGGTCGGGAGCCCTACAATGAGCAGTTCTTC	CASSLGREPYNEQFF
.	TRBV21-1	TRBJ1-2	.	TGTGCCAGCAGCAAAGAAGGACAGGGTGGGGACTATGGCTACACCTTC	CASSKEGQGGDYGYTF
.	TRBV6-6	TRBJ2-7	.	TGTGCCAGCAGTTACTCGAGCGAGCAGTACTTC	CASSYSSEQYF
.	TRBV20-1	TRBJ1-2	TRBD1	TGCAGTGCCCAGGGGGAGGGCTACACCTTC	CSAQGEGYTF
.	TRBV11-2	TRBJ2-7	TRBD2	TGTGCCAGCAGCTTAGTCGGTAGCGGGAGCCTCTACGAGCAGTACTTC	CASSLVGSGSLYEQYF
.	TRBV11-1	TRBJ2-7	.	TGTGCCAGCAGCCAACACGACAGATACGAGCAGTACTTC	CASSQHDRYEQYF
.	TRBV27	TRBJ2-6	.	TGTGCCAGCAGTTCCCGGGACTCTCACTCTGGGGCCAACGTCCTGACTTTC	CASSSRDSHSGANVLTF
.	TRBV27	TRBJ2-7	TRBD1	TGTGCCAGCAGTCCAATTGTGACAGGGTTATACGAGCAGTACTTC	CASSPIVTGLYEQYF
.	TRBV11-1	TRBJ2-3	TRBD1	TGTGCCAGCAGCTTAGGGGACAGGAGCACAGATACGCAGTATTTT	CASSLGDRSTDTQYF
.	TRBV10-3	TRBJ2-3	.	TGTGCCATCAGATACGGGGTTCGCACAGATACGCAGTATTTT	CAIRYGVRTDTQYF
.	TRBV28	TRBJ2-2	TRBD1	TGTGCCAGCAGTGAACCGGGACAGGGGAACACCGGGGAGCTGTTTTTT	CASSEPGQGNTGELFF
.	TRBV14	TRBJ2-1	.	TGTGCCAGCAGCCCCTGGACTACCTACAATGAGCAGTTCTTC	CASSPWTTYNEQFF
.	TRBV28	TRBJ2-1	.	TGTGCCAGCAGACCCCGACTCCTGCATGAGCAGTTCTTC	CASRPRLLHEQFF
.	TRBV1	TRBJ2-7	.	TGCACCACTAGGTTCGAGCAGTACTTC	CTTRFEQYF
.	TRBV28	TRBJ2-1	.	TGTGCCAGCAGAGACAGGTGGTCCTACAATGAGCAGTTCTTC	CASRDRWSYNEQFF
.	TRBV5-5	TRBJ1-1	TRBD1	TGTGCCAGCAGCCCGGGACAGTCGAACACTGAAGCTTTCTTT	CASSPGQSNTEAFF
once	TRBV9	TRBJ1-1	TRBD1	TGTGCCAGCAGCGTAGTCCCCGCACAGGGGGCAACTGAAGCTTTCTTT	CASSVVPAQGATEAFF
.	TRBV7-9	TRBJ2-7	.	TGTGCCAGCAGCCCAAGAACTTACTCCTACGAGCAGTACTTC	CASSPRTYSYEQYF
.	TRBV11-3	TRBJ2-7	TRBD2	TGTGCCAGCAGCCCCAGCGGGGGGCTCGAGCAGTACTTC	CASSPSGGLEQYF
few	TRBV11-3	TRBJ2-4	TRBD2	TGTGCCAGCAGCTTAGTGGGGGGGGAAGACGTCATTCAGTACTTC	CASSLVGGEDVIQYF
.	TRBV27	TRBJ2-3	.	TGTGCCAGCAGTTTATCGGGGGCGGGAGACACAGATACGCAGTATTTT	CASSLSGAGDTDTQYF
.	TRBV19	TRBJ2-3	TRBD2	TGTGCCAGTAGTGTGGATAGCGGGGCGAGCACAGATACGCAGTATTTT	CASSVDSGASTDTQYF
.	TRBV10-3	TRBJ2-1	TRBD2	TGTGCCCTGCGGACTAGCGGGGGTAATGAGCAGTTCTTC	CALRTSGGNEQFF
once	TRBV30	TRBJ1-1	.	TGTGCCTGGAGTAAGGGCCTTGGACAGCCTGAAGCTTTCTTT	CAWSKGLGQPEAFF
.	TRBV5-6	TRBJ1-1	TRBD1	TGTGCCAGCAGCCCCGGGACAGGGAACACTGAAGCTTTCTTT	CASSPGTGNTEAFF
.	TRBV6-1	TRBJ2-1	TRBD2	TGTGCCAGCAGTGTTCTAGGGCTAGCGGGAGGGTTGGATGAGCAGTTCTTC	CASSVLGLAGGLDEQFF
.	TRBV2	TRBJ1-5	TRBD1	TGTGCCAGCAGTGCGGGACAGGGGGCTTCGGAAAGCAATCAGCCCCAGCATTTT	CASSAGQGASESNQPQHF
.	TRBV11-2	TRBJ2-1	TRBD1	TGTGCCAGCAGCTTAGGGACAGGGTGGGCTGGTGAGCAGTTCTTC	CASSLGTGWAGEQFF
.	TRBV7-6	TRBJ2-1	TRBD1	TGTGCCAGCAGCGGAGGGACAGGGGACGAGCAGTTCTTC	CASSGGTGDEQFF
.	TRBV5-1	TRBJ1-1	TRBD1	TGCGCCAGCAGCTTTACAGGGGATCGGAACACTGAAGCTTTCTTT	CASSFTGDRNTEAFF
.	TRBV7-8	TRBJ1-5	.	TGTGCCAGCAGCTTAGTGGGGGCAGGCCAATACAATCAGCCCCAGCATTTT	CASSLVGAGQYNQPQHF